The 20 T cell receptor beta chains below all came from one sample that was sequenced in a study of T-cell reconstitution after alpha-beta-depleted transplantation in children. Preparation of the TCRbeta library used unique molecular identifiers. TCRdb passed the PCR reads through MiXCR, listing each CDR3 protein once. The sample carries under 300,000 distinct CDR3 sequences, about 9.6% recorded once. The sample here was PBMCs from the stem cell graft donor, taken from the stem cell graft. The receptor set was obtained from a human donor who donated a stem cell graft to a child with SCID.

This clonotype was seen a handful of times. The chain joins TRBV29-1 to TRBJ2-1, with D unresolved. Trimming removed 3 bases at V and 7 bases at J, with 13 bases between. The CDR3 spans 13 residues. Germline V gives CDR1 SQVTM, CDR2 ANQGSEA. CDR3 DNA sequence: TGCAGCGTTGACTACCTTACTTCAAATGAGCAGTTCTTC. This codes for CSVDYLTSNEQFF.

In its sample, this clonotype was seen many times. The rearrangement links TRBV6-1 to TRBJ2-7; D unclear. CDR1 and CDR2 (germline): MNHNS, SASEGT. V was trimmed by 3 bases and J by 4 bases, leaving 16 bases between them. This CDR3 region has 15 residues. The CDR3 region is CASSELGTEIYEQYF. CDR3 sequence (DNA): TGTGCCAGCAGTGAGTTGGGAACCGAAATTTACGAGCAGTACTTC.

In this sample, this clonotype turned up many times. CDR3 sequence: CASSENNSPLHF. The CDR3 nucleotides read TGTGCCAGCAGTGAAAATAATTCACCCCTCCACTTT. This sequence joins TRBV2 and TRBJ1-6; D is unclear. Looked up from germline, CDR1 is SNHLY and CDR2 is FYNNEI. V lost 2 bases to trimming and J lost 5 bases, with 1 base between them. The CDR3 runs to 12 residues.

This clonotype was recorded many times. CDR3 sequence: CATSRGTSGGTQETQYF. CDR3 nucleotide sequence: TGTGCCACCAGCAGAGGGACTAGCGGGGGGACTCAAGAGACCCAGTACTTC. This rearrangement joins TRBV15 to TRBJ2-5; 14 bases fit TRBD2. The CDR3 loop spans 17 amino acids. Germline assignment: CDR1 LNHNV and CDR2 YYDKDF (reference sequence). Trimming removed 1 base from V and 2 bases from J; junction bases left unmatched: 3.

In this sample, this clonotype turned up many times. The chain links TRBV12-5 to TRBJ2-7; D may correspond to TRBD1 or TRBD2 (6 bases each). V shed 6 bases and J shed 3 bases, with 21 bases lying between them. The CDR3 is made up of 16 amino acids. In germline, CDR1 is LGHNT, CDR2 FRNRAP. The CDR3 bases are TGTGCTAGTGGCGCCCCGGGCGGGACACAGAACTACGAGCAGTACTTC. Translating it yields CASGAPGGTQNYEQYF.

This clonotype was observed at least ten times. V usage is TRBV20-1 and J usage is TRBJ1-1; a possible D gene is TRBD1 (6 bases). Germline values: CDR1 DFQATT, CDR2 SNEGSKA (reference sequence). Deletions cut 5 bases from V and 11 bases from J, with 30 bases between. The CDR3 runs to 16 residues. CDR3 protein: CSASDSSGTTSAWAFF. In DNA, the CDR3 is TGCAGTGCTTCAGACTCTTCCGGGACAACTTCTGCTTGGGCTTTCTTT.

This clonotype was observed many times. This chain uses TRBV20-1 with TRBJ2-6; no reliable D call. The CDR3 sequence is 14 residues long. Germline V gene lookup returns CDR1 DFQATT and CDR2 SNEGSKA (reference sequence). V was cut by 5 bases and J by 2 bases, with 10 bases left in between. The CDR3 region is CSAARQTGANVLTF. The DNA for the CDR3 is TGCAGTGCTGCGCGTCAGACTGGGGCCAACGTCCTGACTTTC.

This chain's CDR3 is CASSQGPTGTSGNTIYF. For the CDR3, the DNA is TGTGCCAGCAGCCAAGGTCCTACAGGGACCTCTGGAAACACCATATATTTT. This chain connects TRBV4-2 to TRBJ1-3; a possible D gene is TRBD1 (6 bases). This CDR3 comprises 17 residues. With 1 base removed from V and 0 bases from J, the gap between germline ends came to 13 bases. CDR1 is LGHNA, CDR2 YNFKEQ, per germline.

There are many counts of this clonotype. The chain links TRBV20-1 to TRBJ2-1; TRBD1 aligns across 8 bases. The germline CDR1 and CDR2 sequences are DFQATT and SNEGSKA (reference sequence). CDR3 length equals 14 residues. The V and J ends lost 2 bases and 7 bases, in that order; junction bases with no gene match: 7. The chain's CDR3 is CSARIQGAGNEQFF. The CDR3 DNA sequence: TGCAGTGCTAGAATTCAGGGGGCAGGGAATGAGCAGTTCTTC.

This clonotype was counted at least ten times. This chain joins TRBV5-1 and TRBJ1-4, with D perhaps TRBD1 (5 bases). V lost 1 base and J 3 bases, leaving 10 bases between the germline ends. The germline V gene has CDR1 SGHRS and CDR2 YFSETQ. CDR3 length equals 15 residues. The CDR3 protein is CASSLQGWANEKLFF. The CDR3 DNA is TGCGCCAGCAGCTTGCAGGGCTGGGCTAATGAAAAACTGTTTTTT.

The chain employs TRBV7-8 and TRBJ1-1; D is possibly TRBD1 (5 bases). From germline, CDR1 is SGHVS and CDR2 FQNEAQ. This CDR3 region has 15 residues. The V end was cut by 2 bases, the J end by 4 bases, with 14 bases between. The CDR3 DNA sequence: TGTGCCAGCAGCTTATCCACGGGGCAAAGCACTGAAGCTTTCTTT. It translates to CASSLSTGQSTEAFF. Full variable domain (rest looked up from reference TRBV7-8 and TRBJ1-1): GAGVSQSPRYKVAKRGQDVALRCDPISGHVSLFWYQQALGQGPEFLTYFQNEAQLDKSGLPSDRFFAERPEGSVSTLKIQRTQQEDSAVYLCASSLSTGQSTEAFFGQGTRLTVV.

This clonotype was picked up many times. The chain uses TRBV5-1 and TRBJ1-6; D is undetermined. This CDR3 has 14 residues. The germline V gene has CDR1 SGHRS and CDR2 YFSETQ. Trimming cost V 0 bases and J 8 bases, with 9 bases left between them. Here the CDR3 reads CASSLGQPDSPLHF. The CDR3, as DNA: TGCGCCAGCAGCTTGGGGCAGCCTGATTCACCCCTCCACTTT.

This clonotype was recorded at least ten times. CDR3 protein: CSASSTRTPEAFF. CDR3 sequence (DNA): TGCAGTGCTAGTAGTACCCGCACTCCTGAAGCTTTCTTT. This rearrangement joins TRBV20-1 to TRBJ1-1; D is uncertain. V lost 3 bases, J lost 6 bases, and 14 bases lay in between. CDR1 is DFQATT, CDR2 SNEGSKA, per germline (reference sequence). The length of the CDR3 is 13 residues.

This clonotype was detected a few times. The CDR3 nucleotides are TGTGCCACCAGCAGACCGGTGGGACAGAAGTATTTT. It yields the protein CATSRPVGQKYF. V usage is TRBV15 and J usage is TRBJ2-3, with TRBD1 identical over 7 bases. Germline V lookup: CDR1 LNHNV, CDR2 YYDKDF (reference sequence). The CDR3 has 12 amino acids. Unmatched junction bases numbered 6, after V lost 2 bases and J lost 13 bases.

This clonotype came up many times. The V and J genes are TRBV12-3 or TRBV12-4 and TRBJ1-2; D perhaps matches TRBD1 (6 bases). Trimming cost V 5 bases and J 5 bases, with 15 bases left between them. The CDR3 length is 14 residues. The DNA for the CDR3 is TGTGCCAGCAGTCTGACCGGGACACCTTATGGCTACACCTTC. As protein: CASSLTGTPYGYTF.

V gene TRBV5-2 combines with J gene TRBJ2-2; TRBD2, the D gene given by the table, was not confirmed from the DNA. TRBV5-2 is a pseudogene locus. The CDR3 consists of 17 residues. The CDR3 region is CARGSGLAGRNTGELFF. CDR3 coding DNA: TGTGCCAGGGGCTCCGGGCTAGCGGGGAGGAACACCGGGGAGCTGTTTTTT.

This clonotype was seen ten or more times. V gene TRBV28 combines with J gene TRBJ2-7; D might be TRBD1 or TRBD2, each matching 6 bases. The CDR3 extends over 14 amino acids. The germline CDR1 and CDR2 sequences are MDHEN and SYDVKM. Trimming stripped 5 bases from V and 3 bases from J, with 14 bases between. The CDR3 is CASSPPGGFYEQYF. The CDR3 region has the DNA TGTGCCAGCAGTCCACCCGGGGGCTTCTACGAGCAGTACTTC.

This clonotype was detected ten times or more. The chain joins TRBV7-9 to TRBJ1-1; D may be TRBD1 (6 bases). Germline V gene sequence: CDR1 SEHNR, CDR2 FQNEAQ (reference sequence). V was cut by 2 bases and J by 8 bases, with 12 bases left in between. The CDR3 is made up of 13 amino acids. This CDR3 reads CASSLQGSREAFF. The CDR3, as DNA: TGTGCCAGCAGCTTACAGGGGTCTAGAGAAGCTTTCTTT. The full variable domain, rest sourced from reference TRBV7-9 and TRBJ1-1, is DTGVSQNPRHKITKRGQNVTFRCDPISEHNRLYWYRQTLGQGPEFLTYFQNEAQLEKSRLLSDRFSAERPKGSFSTLEIQRTEQGDSAMYLCASSLQGSREAFFGQGTRLTVV.

This clonotype was seen at least ten times. The chain uses TRBV28 and TRBJ2-2; 9 bases line up with TRBD1. The ends lost 8 bases at V and 2 bases at J; junction bases unmatched: 6. Germline CDR1 reads MDHEN; CDR2 reads SYDVKM. The CDR3 is 15 residues long. The CDR3 reads CASSTGGHNTGELFF. In DNA form, the CDR3 reads TGTGCCAGCTCCACAGGGGGCCACAACACCGGGGAGCTGTTTTTT.

At least ten counts were recorded for this clonotype. This chain joins TRBV18 and TRBJ1-1; D remains unclear. V lost 3 bases, J lost 1 base, and 9 bases lay in between. This CDR3 is 14 amino acids long. CDR1 is KGHSH, CDR2 LQKENI, per germline. This CDR3 is CASSPRPRNTEAFF. CDR3 DNA sequence: TGTGCCAGCTCACCGCGGCCGCGGAACACTGAAGCTTTCTTT. Supplemented by reference TRBV18 and TRBJ1-1, the full variable domain reads NAGVMQNPRHLVRRRGQEARLRCSPMKGHSHVYWYRQLPEEGLKFMVYLQKENIIDESGMPKERFSAEFPKEGPSILRIQQVVRGDSAAYFCASSPRPRNTEAFFGQGTRLTVV.